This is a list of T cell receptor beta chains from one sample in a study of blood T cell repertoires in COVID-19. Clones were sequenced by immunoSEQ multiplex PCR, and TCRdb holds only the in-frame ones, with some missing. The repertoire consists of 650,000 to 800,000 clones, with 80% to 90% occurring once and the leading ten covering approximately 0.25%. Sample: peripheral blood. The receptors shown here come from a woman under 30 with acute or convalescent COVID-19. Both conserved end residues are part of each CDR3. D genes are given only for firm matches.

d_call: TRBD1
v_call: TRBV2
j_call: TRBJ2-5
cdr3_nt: TGTGCCAGCAGCCTAGACAGGGTATCGACCCAGTACTTC
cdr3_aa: CASSLDRVSTQYF

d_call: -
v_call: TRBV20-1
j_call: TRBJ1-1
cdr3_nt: TGCAGTGCTAGTCAGGGAATGAACACTGAAGCTTTCTTT
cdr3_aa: CSASQGMNTEAFF

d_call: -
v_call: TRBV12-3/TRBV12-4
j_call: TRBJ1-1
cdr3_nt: TGTGCCAGCAGTAGAGGGTTGAACACTGAAGCTTTCTTT
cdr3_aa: CASSRGLNTEAFF

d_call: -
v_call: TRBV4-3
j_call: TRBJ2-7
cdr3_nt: TGCGCCAGCAGCCAAGATAGTGGGAGGGAAGTCAAGGGGGGCGCGCAGTACTTC
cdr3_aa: CASSQDSGREVKGGAQYF

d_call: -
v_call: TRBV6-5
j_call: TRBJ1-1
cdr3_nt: TGTGCCAGCAGTTACGGCGGGGTGAACACTGAAGCTTTCTTT
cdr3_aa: CASSYGGVNTEAFF

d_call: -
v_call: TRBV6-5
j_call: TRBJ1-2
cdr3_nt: TGTGCCAGCAGTTTTTATCCGACATCGGGGAGGGACGGCTACACCTTC
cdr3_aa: CASSFYPTSGRDGYTF

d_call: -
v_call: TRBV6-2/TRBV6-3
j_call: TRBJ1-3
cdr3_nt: TGTGCCAGCAGTGTCGGGGGTGGAAACACCATATATTTT
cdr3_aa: CASSVGGGNTIYF

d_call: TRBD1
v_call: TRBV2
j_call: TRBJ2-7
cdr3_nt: TGTGCCAGCCGGTGGGACAGCACCTACGAGCAGTACTTC
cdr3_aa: CASRWDSTYEQYF

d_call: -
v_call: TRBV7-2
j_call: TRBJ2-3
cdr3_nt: TGTGCCAGCAGCTTAGTTCTCTTCGCAGGTTCGACAGATACGCAGTATTTT
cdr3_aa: CASSLVLFAGSTDTQYF

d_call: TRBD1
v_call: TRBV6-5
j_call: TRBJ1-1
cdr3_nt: TGTGCCAGCAGCATACAGGGGGGAACTGAAGCTTTCTTT
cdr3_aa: CASSIQGGTEAFF

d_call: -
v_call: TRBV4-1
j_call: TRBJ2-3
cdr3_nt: TGCGCCAGCAGCCCCCGCGTAGGGGCAAGCACAGATACGCAGTATTTT
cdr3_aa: CASSPRVGASTDTQYF

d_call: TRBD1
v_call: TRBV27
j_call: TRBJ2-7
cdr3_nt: TGTGCCAGCGCGCAGGGGGTCTACGAGCAGTACTTC
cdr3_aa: CASAQGVYEQYF

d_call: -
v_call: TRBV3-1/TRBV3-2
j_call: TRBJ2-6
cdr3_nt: TGTGCCAGCAGTACACAAGGGGGCTCTGGGGCCAACGTCCTGACTTTC
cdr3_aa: CASSTQGGSGANVLTF